This TCR beta chain was identified in a study of blood T cell repertoires in COVID-19. Study information: The study drew acute and convalescent COVID-19 samples from the United States, Italy and Spain. Sources were T cells, B-cell-depleted T cells, or PBMCs; the material itself was cDNA or gDNA.

Original methodology: Amplification of reference gene primers was used by the study to estimate nucleated cell counts. Measured with immunoSEQ multiplex PCR; TCRdb has only the in-frame clones, and not every one. D and trimming come from the DNA, and the V and J calls and clone size come from that table. Of approximately 65,000 clones detected, 65% to 80% appear once; the ten largest clones hold under 30%. The CDR3 covers 14 residues. Trimming took 3 bases from V and 0 from J, leaving 9 bases between them. From germline, CDR1 is DFQATT and CDR2 SNEGSKA (reference sequence). The TCR comes from a human donor in a cohort sampled during active COVID-19. The genes are TRBV20-1 and TRBJ1-5, with D uncertain. Material: peripheral blood. CDR3 sequence reads: CSASASLSNQPQHF. CDR3 sequence (DNA): TGCAGTGCTAGTGCGAGCCTTAGCAATCAGCCCCAGCATTTT.